These 2 T cell receptor beta chains originate from one sample sequenced in a study of T cell responses to AZD1222 COVID-19 vaccine. This table comes from immunoSEQ multiplex PCR, and its TCRdb copy is limited to in-frame clones, with some not included. The data show 120,000 or so clones, about 90% seen once. The sequenced sample was peripheral blood, obtained on day 0 of AZD1222 vaccination. The source is an adult in good health.

The chain links TRBV4-1 to TRBJ1-1, with D perhaps TRBD1 (5 bases). There are 16 residues in the CDR3. V was pared by 0 bases and J by 5 bases, with 16 bases between. Germline V gene sequence: CDR1 MGHRA, CDR2 YSYEKL. CDR3 in amino acids: CASSQDKRQGGTEAFF. The CDR3 bases are TGCGCCAGCAGCCAAGATAAGCGGCAGGGTGGAACTGAAGCTTTCTTT.

Only one count was recorded for this clone. The chain recombines TRBV6-1 with TRBJ1-1, with 9 bases matching TRBD1. Unmatched junction bases numbered 5, after V lost 3 bases and J lost 0 bases. This CDR3 contains 16 residues. Germline V gene data show CDR1 as MNHNS and CDR2 as SASEGT. The CDR3 nucleotides are TGTGCCAGCAGTGATTTGGGACAGGGCTTGAACACTGAAGCTTTCTTT. This codes for CASSDLGQGLNTEAFF.